This T cell receptor (beta chain) was sequenced during a study of control samples from healthy donors and cancer patients. The protocol was immunoSEQ multiplex PCR, while the TCRdb copy is restricted to in-frame clones and leaves out a portion. The sample carries over 100,000 clones, roughly 90% recorded once. The receptor was derived from a woman aged 45-60 years in good health. The source material was blood.

The CDR3 here is CASTLALAGNTQYF. CDR3 nucleotides: TGTGCCAGCACCCTTGCACTAGCGGGGAATACGCAGTATTTT. V usage is TRBV2 and J usage is TRBJ2-3; 10 positions match TRBD2. Germline CDR1 and CDR2: SNHLY and FYNNEI. J was trimmed by 7 bases and V by 7 bases; bases with no gene match: 8. The CDR3 has 14 amino acids.